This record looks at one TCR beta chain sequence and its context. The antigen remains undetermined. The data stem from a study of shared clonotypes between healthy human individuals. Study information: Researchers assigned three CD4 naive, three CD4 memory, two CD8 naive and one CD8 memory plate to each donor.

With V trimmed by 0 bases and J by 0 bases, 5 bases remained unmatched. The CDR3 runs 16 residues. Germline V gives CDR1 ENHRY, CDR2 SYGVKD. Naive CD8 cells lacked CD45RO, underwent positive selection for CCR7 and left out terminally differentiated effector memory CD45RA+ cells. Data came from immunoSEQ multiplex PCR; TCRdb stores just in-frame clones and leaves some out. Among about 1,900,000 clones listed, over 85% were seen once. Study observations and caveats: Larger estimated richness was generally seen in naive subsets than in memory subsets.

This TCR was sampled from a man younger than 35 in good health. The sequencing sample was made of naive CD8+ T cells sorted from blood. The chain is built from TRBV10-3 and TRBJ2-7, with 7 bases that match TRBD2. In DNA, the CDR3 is TGTGCCATCAGTGAGTCGAGTGGGAGGGCCTCCTACGAGCAGTACTTC. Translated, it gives CAISESSGRASYEQYF.